A single sample gave rise to the 9 T cell receptor beta chains below, sequenced in a study of blood T cell repertoires in COVID-19. TCRdb's table, derived via immunoSEQ multiplex PCR, lists solely in-frame clones and lacks some. The sample has under 350,000 clones, 80% to 90% seen once. The sequencing sample was made of PBMCs or T cells enriched from blood (not recorded which). These TCRs come from a woman aged 40 to 50 with acute COVID-19.

The J gene is TRBJ1-3, the V gene TRBV19, with 12 nucleotides matching TRBD1. J gave up 2 bases and V 3 bases, and 2 bases lay outside the gene matches. Germline values: CDR1 LNHDA, CDR2 SQIVND (reference sequence). The CDR3 consists of 16 residues. CDR3: CASSIRDRGPGNTIYF. In nucleotides, the CDR3 is TGTGCCAGTAGTATCCGGGACAGGGGGCCTGGAAACACCATATATTTT.

The chain uses TRBV4-1 and TRBJ2-3, with 9 bases identical to TRBD2. This CDR3 spans 16 amino acids. Germline lookup yields CDR1 MGHRA and CDR2 YSYEKL. The V segment lost 2 bases and the J segment 6 bases; nucleotides outside the gene matches: 9. Here the CDR3 reads CASSQPSGIKRDTQYF. DNA of the CDR3: TGCGCCAGCAGCCAACCTAGCGGGATCAAAAGGGATACGCAGTATTTT.

This chain joins TRBV6-5 and TRBJ2-7, with TRBD1 as a possible D gene (7 bases). The CDR3 covers 15 residues. Germline V CDR1 and CDR2: MNHEY, SVGAGI. Trimming left V 1 base short and J 7 bases short, with 17 bases between. This CDR3 is CASSYWAGGMVEQYF. DNA for the CDR3: TGTGCCAGCAGTTACTGGGCAGGGGGGATGGTTGAGCAGTACTTC.

This clone was detected a few times. CDR3 nucleotides: TGTGCCAGTAGTGCGGAGTCCGGGACAGCCTATAATTCACCCCTCCACTTT. As protein: CASSAESGTAYNSPLHF. This rearrangement joins TRBV19 to TRBJ1-6; 7 bases are shared with TRBD1. Germline CDR1 and CDR2: LNHDA and SQIVND (reference sequence). The V and J ends lost 5 bases and 2 bases, in that order; junction bases with no gene match: 9. The CDR3 spans 17 residues.

This clone has a handful of counts. This chain joins TRBV19 and TRBJ1-2; no reliable D call. The germline gives CDR1 LNHDA, CDR2 SQIVND (reference sequence). The CDR3 covers 16 residues. V dropped 3 bases and J dropped 4 bases, with 18 bases sitting between them. The CDR3 spells CASSMASGSSGYGYTF. In DNA form, the CDR3 reads TGTGCCAGTAGTATGGCTTCTGGGAGTAGCGGCTATGGCTACACCTTC.

This chain uses TRBV19 with TRBJ1-1; D is perhaps TRBD1 (5 bases). CDR1 is LNHDA, CDR2 SQIVND, per germline (reference sequence). This CDR3 contains 13 residues. Trimming took 6 bases from V and 3 from J, leaving 11 bases between them. The CDR3 sequence: CASRARGYTEAFF. The DNA of the CDR3 is TGTGCCAGTAGGGCCCGGGGGTACACTGAAGCTTTCTTT.

This clone was detected only once. This chain links TRBV7-3 with TRBJ1-6; D unclear. This CDR3 is 15 amino acids long. Deletions cut 5 bases from V and 7 bases from J, with 15 bases between. Germline V lookup: CDR1 SGHTA, CDR2 FQGTGA. CDR3 coding DNA: TGTGCCAGCAGCCCGGGATTAGGGCGGAATTCACCCCTCCACTTT. It codes for CASSPGLGRNSPLHF.

This sequence joins TRBV20-1 and TRBJ2-5; TRBD2 is a possible D gene (5 bases). CDR1 is DFQATT, CDR2 SNEGSKA, per germline (reference sequence). This CDR3 has 14 amino acids. V was trimmed by 3 bases and J by 5 bases, leaving 16 bases between them. Here the CDR3 reads CSASPPGIRETQYF. Here the CDR3 DNA reads TGCAGTGCTAGTCCACCGGGGATCCGGGAGACCCAGTACTTC.

The CDR3 is CASSYLGGTSGYSYEQYF. CDR3 bases: TGTGCCAGCAGCTACCTAGGGGGGACTAGCGGATATTCCTACGAGCAGTACTTC. The V call is TRBV6-6, the J call TRBJ2-7; 11 bases are a match to TRBD2. Germline V gene sequence: CDR1 MNHNY, CDR2 SVGAGI (reference sequence). The CDR3 runs to 18 residues. Trimming cost V 6 bases and J 1 base; bases outside gene matches: 14.